Each of the 5 T cell receptor beta chains below was sequenced from the same sample in a study of blood T cell repertoires in COVID-19. Measured with immunoSEQ multiplex PCR; TCRdb has only the in-frame clones, and not every one. The profile shows roughly 210,000 clones, roughly 87% of them singletons. The sample was PBMCs or T cells enriched from blood (not recorded which). Every receptor here comes from a man aged 25-45 years in a cohort exposed to, infected with or recovered from COVID-19 (not recorded which).

V usage is TRBV5-8 and J usage is TRBJ2-1, with 13 bases matching TRBD2. Germline-derived CDR1 and CDR2 are SGHTS and YDEGEE. J lost 7 bases, V lost 1 base, and 11 bases had no gene match. This CDR3 is built from 18 residues. In DNA, the CDR3 is TGTGCCAGCAGCTTGACCGGGACTAGCGGGATGACATCTAATGAGCAGTTCTTC. This gives the protein CASSLTGTSGMTSNEQFF.

V usage is TRBV19 and J usage is TRBJ2-7, with unresolved D. The CDR3 is 13 amino acids. Germline loops: CDR1 LNHDA, CDR2 SQIVND (reference sequence). Trimming pared 1 base from V and 3 bases from J, leaving 7 bases between. CDR3 in DNA: TGTGCCAGTAGTATAGGACATGGCTACGAGCAGTACTTC. This codes for CASSIGHGYEQYF.

This chain's CDR3 is CASSQDSFAGELFF. The CDR3 coding sequence is TGTGCCAGCAGCCAAGACTCGTTCGCCGGGGAGCTGTTTTTT. The chain uses TRBV3-1 (or the pseudogene TRBV3-2) and TRBJ2-2; no definite D call. The ends were cut back, 0 bases at V and 6 bases at J, with 8 bases in the middle. Per the germline V gene, CDR1 is LGHDT and CDR2 is YNNKEL (reference sequence). This CDR3 has 14 amino acids.

In the case of this clone: A read error may account for a junction end that differs from germline. CDR3 sequence: CASSLLGQGGGPSGELFF. CDR3 in DNA: TGTGCTAGCAGCTTACTAGGCCAAGGGGGAGGGCCGTCCGGGGAGCTGTTTTTT. The rearrangement uses TRBV7-7 and TRBJ2-2, with D possibly being TRBD2 (7 bases). Germline CDR1 and CDR2: SSHAT and FNYEAQ (reference sequence). The CDR3 has 18 amino acids.

This clone was detected many times. This chain joins TRBV28 and TRBJ2-2, with D possibly TRBD1 on 6 matching bases. The CDR3 consists of 16 residues. The ends were cut back, 8 bases at V and 0 bases at J, with 16 bases in the middle. Looked up from germline, CDR1 is MDHEN and CDR2 is SYDVKM. CDR3 coding DNA: TGTGCCAGCCGGATCAAGGGACAAGCGAACACCGGGGAGCTGTTTTTT. Its protein is CASRIKGQANTGELFF.